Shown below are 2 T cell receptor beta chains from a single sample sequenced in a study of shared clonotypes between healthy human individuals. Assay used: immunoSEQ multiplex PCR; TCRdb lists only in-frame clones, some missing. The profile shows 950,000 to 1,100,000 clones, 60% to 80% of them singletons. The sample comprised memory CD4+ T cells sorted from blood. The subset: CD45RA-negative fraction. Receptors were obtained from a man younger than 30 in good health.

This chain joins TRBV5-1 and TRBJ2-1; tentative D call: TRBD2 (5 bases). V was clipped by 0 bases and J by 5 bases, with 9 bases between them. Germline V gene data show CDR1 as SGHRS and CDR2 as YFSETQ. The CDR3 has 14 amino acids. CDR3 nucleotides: TGCGCCAGCAGCTTGGCGGGATGGGACAATGAGCAGTTCTTC. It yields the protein CASSLAGWDNEQFF.

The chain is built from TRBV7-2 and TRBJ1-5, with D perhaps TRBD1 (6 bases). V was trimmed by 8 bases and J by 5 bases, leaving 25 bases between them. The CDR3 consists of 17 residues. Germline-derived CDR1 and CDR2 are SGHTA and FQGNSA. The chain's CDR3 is CASATKGGDSGDQPQHF. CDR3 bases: TGTGCCAGCGCAACCAAGGGGGGGGATTCAGGCGATCAGCCCCAGCATTTT. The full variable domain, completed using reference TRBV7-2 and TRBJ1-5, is GAGVSQSPSNKVTEKGKDVELRCDPISGHTALYWYRQSLGQGLEFLIYFQGNSAPDKSGLPSDRFSAERTGGSVSTLTIQRTQQEDSAVYLCASATKGGDSGDQPQHFGDGTRLSIL.